This TCR beta chain is drawn from a study of T-cell memory formation after mild COVID-19. A single record per CDR3 protein comes from TCRdb applying MiXCR to the 5' RACE reads. The table has about 150,000 distinct CDR3 sequences, 13% seen once. This receptor was obtained from a man between 18 and 35 years old who had mild COVID-19 (a few samples of this study predate the infection). Cell type and time point are not known. Input material: PBMCs or a T cell subset sorted from them (not recorded which).

The CDR3 is CASSLSSGFNQPQHF. In DNA, the CDR3 is TGTGCCAGCAGTTTATCCAGCGGATTCAATCAGCCCCAGCATTTT. The J gene is TRBJ1-5, the V gene TRBV12-3 or TRBV12-4; D gene uncertain. This CDR3 has 15 residues. The V and J ends lost 2 bases and 3 bases respectively, with 11 bases between them.